This T cell receptor (beta chain) emerged from a study of blood T cells in healthy people across ages. V dropped 1 base and J dropped 5 bases, with 8 bases sitting between them. Per the germline V gene, CDR1 is DFQATT and CDR2 is SNEGSKA (reference sequence). This CDR3 is 12 amino acids long. Sample-barcoded 5' priming and a J-beta primer mix drove a second PCR of about 6 to 12 cycles. TCRdb re-analysed the 5' RACE reads in MiXCR, keeping a single row per CDR3 protein. The sample has fewer than 750,000 distinct CDR3 sequences, around half seen once; the top ten hold roughly 25%. The chain combines TRBV20-1 with TRBJ2-5; D unresolved. The sequenced sample was blood. The TCR was taken from a man older than 75 in good health. The CDR3 region has the DNA TGCAGTGCTAGAGGCGACACGGAGACCCAGTACTTC. This sequence encodes CSARGDTETQYF.